This entry is about one T cell receptor (beta chain). This record belongs to a study of blood T cell repertoires in COVID-19. Study summary: The United States, Italy and Spain provided the acute and convalescent COVID-19 samples. The cDNA or gDNA used as material had been derived from T cells, B-cell-depleted T cells, or PBMCs.

How the authors handled the data: Estimation of nucleated cell counts relied on the amplification of reference gene primers. Only in-frame clones appear in the TCRdb table, and some are missing; sequencing was by immunoSEQ multiplex PCR. The DNA gave D and trimming, while V, J and clone size come from that table. There are approximately 200,000 clones in the sample; under 80% occur only once, and approximately 13% lies in the top ten. Trimming at V came to 5 bases and at J to 7 bases, leaving 14 bases not matched to a gene. Germline values: CDR1 SGHTA, CDR2 FQGNSA. This CDR3 contains 16 residues. The source material was peripheral blood. V usage is TRBV7-2 and J usage is TRBJ2-5; 9 nucleotides match TRBD1. The TCR sequence derives from a woman aged 45-65 years with acute or convalescent COVID-19. In nucleotides, the CDR3 is TGTGCCAGCAGCCGCAGAGGGGACAGGGTTTCGTTGACCCAGTACTTC. The encoded protein is CASSRRGDRVSLTQYF.